The 3 T cell receptor beta chains listed next were all sequenced from one sample in a study of CD8 T cell repertoires and HIV-1 epitope variants. Only in-frame clones appear in the TCRdb table, and some are missing; sequencing was by immunoSEQ multiplex PCR. The sample shows 80,000 to 95,000 clones, roughly four fifths of them seen only once. The source material was uncultured baseline CD8+ T cells from peripheral blood mononuclear cells (PBMCs). The source is a male donor with HIV.

This sequence joins TRBV5-1 and TRBJ2-1; D is ambiguous. The CDR3 extends over 13 amino acids. V lost 6 bases to trimming and J lost 5 bases, with 12 bases between them. Per the germline V gene, CDR1 is SGHRS and CDR2 is YFSETQ. This CDR3 is CASTGSLDNEQFF. As DNA, the CDR3 is TGCGCCAGCACAGGTAGCCTAGACAATGAGCAGTTCTTC. Combining the CDR3 with reference TRBV5-1 and TRBJ2-1 gives the whole variable domain KAGVTQTPRYLIKTRGQQVTLSCSPISGHRSVSWYQQTPGQGLQFLFEYFSETQRNKGNFPGRFSGRQFSNSRSEMNVSTLELGDSALYLCASTGSLDNEQFFGPGTRLTVL.

The chain couples TRBV30 to TRBJ1-5, with a weak D call TRBD1 (5 bases). Germline-derived CDR1 and CDR2 are GTSNPN and SVGIG (reference sequence). The CDR3 covers 13 residues. The germline V and J ends were trimmed by 0 bases and 5 bases, with 8 bases remaining between them. In nucleotides, the CDR3 is TGTGCCTGGAGTGTATGGGGGGATCAGCCCCAGCATTTT. Its protein is CAWSVWGDQPQHF.

V and J are TRBV6-1 and TRBJ2-7; a possible D gene is TRBD1 (6 bases). CDR1 is MNHNS, CDR2 SASEGT, per germline. This CDR3 has 12 amino acids. V was cut by 7 bases and J by 3 bases, with 10 bases left in between. This CDR3 reads CASTLDSYEQYF. CDR3 in DNA: TGTGCCAGCACCCTGGACAGCTACGAGCAGTACTTC.